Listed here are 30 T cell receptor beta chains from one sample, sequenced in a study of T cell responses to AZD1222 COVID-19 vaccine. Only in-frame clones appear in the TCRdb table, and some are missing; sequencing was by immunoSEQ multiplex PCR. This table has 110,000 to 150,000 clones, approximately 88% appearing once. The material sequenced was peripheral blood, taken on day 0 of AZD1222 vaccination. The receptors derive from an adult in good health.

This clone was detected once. In nucleotides, the CDR3 is TGTGCCAGCAGCGGGGACAGGGCGATAAGTTCCCAAGAGACCCAGTACTTC. Translating it yields CASSGDRAISSQETQYF. The V and J genes are TRBV5-4 and TRBJ2-5; TRBD1 aligns across 9 bases. Germline CDR1 and CDR2: SGHNT and YYREEE (reference sequence). V dropped 4 bases and J dropped 1; count of bases not matched to a gene: 11. The CDR3 runs 17 residues.

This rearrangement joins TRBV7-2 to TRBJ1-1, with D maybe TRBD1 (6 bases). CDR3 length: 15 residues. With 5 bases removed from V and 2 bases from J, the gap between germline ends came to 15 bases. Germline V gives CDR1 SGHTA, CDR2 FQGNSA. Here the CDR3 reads CASSLNGQLNTEAFF. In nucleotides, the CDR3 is TGTGCCAGCAGCCTAAACGGACAGCTCAACACTGAAGCTTTCTTT.

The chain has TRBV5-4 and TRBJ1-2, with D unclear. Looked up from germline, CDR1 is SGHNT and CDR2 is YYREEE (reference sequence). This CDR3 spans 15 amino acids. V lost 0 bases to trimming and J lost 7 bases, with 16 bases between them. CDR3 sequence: CASSLGGRRPGGYTF. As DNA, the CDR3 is TGTGCCAGCAGCTTGGGTGGACGGCGGCCTGGTGGCTACACCTTC.

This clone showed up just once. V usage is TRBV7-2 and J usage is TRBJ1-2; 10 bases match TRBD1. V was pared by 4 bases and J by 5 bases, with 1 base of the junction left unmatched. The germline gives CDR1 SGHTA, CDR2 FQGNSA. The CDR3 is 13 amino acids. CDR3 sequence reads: CASSSGQGYGYTF. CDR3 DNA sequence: TGTGCCAGCAGCTCGGGACAGGGGTATGGCTACACCTTC. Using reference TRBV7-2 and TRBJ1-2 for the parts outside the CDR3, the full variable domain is GAGVSQSPSNKVTEKGKDVELRCDPISGHTALYWYRQSLGQGLEFLIYFQGNSAPDKSGLPSDRFSAERTGGSVSTLTIQRTQQEDSAVYLCASSSGQGYGYTFGSGTRLTVV.

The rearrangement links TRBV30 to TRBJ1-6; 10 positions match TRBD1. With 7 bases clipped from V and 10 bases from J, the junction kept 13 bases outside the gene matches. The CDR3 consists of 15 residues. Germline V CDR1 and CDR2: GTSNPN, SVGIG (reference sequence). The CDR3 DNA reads TGTGCCTTCACAGAGGGACAGGGGAATTACTCACCCCTCCACTTT. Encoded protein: CAFTEGQGNYSPLHF.

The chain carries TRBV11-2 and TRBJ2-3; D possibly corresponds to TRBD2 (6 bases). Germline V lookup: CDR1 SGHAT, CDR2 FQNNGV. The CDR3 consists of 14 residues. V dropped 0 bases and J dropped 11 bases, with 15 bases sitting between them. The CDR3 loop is CASSLEGWGVGQYF. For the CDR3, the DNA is TGTGCCAGCAGCTTAGAGGGCTGGGGGGTCGGGCAGTATTTT.

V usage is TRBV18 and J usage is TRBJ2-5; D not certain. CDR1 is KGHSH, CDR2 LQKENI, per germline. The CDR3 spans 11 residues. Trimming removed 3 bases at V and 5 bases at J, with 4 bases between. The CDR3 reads CASSPGETQYF. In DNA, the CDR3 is TGTGCCAGCTCACCGGGGGAGACCCAGTACTTC. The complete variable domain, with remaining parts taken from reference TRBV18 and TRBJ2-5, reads NAGVMQNPRHLVRRRGQEARLRCSPMKGHSHVYWYRQLPEEGLKFMVYLQKENIIDESGMPKERFSAEFPKEGPSILRIQQVVRGDSAAYFCASSPGETQYFGPGTRLLVL.

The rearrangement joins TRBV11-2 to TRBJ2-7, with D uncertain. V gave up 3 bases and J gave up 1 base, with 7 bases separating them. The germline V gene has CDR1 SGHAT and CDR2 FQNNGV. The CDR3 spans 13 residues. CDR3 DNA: TGTGCCAGCAGCTTGGATAGATCCTACGAGCAGTACTTC. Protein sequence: CASSLDRSYEQYF.

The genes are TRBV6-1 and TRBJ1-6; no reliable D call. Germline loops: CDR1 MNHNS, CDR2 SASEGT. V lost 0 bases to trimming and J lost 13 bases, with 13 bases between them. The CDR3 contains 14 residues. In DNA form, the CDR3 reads TGTGCCAGCAGTGAAGCACACGGCCTATCGCCCCTCCACTTT. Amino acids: CASSEAHGLSPLHF.

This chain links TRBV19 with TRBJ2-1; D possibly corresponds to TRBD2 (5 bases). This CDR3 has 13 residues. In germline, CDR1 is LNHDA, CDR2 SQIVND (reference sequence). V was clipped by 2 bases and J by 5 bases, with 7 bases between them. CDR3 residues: CASSIPGNNEQFF. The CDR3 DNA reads TGTGCCAGTAGTATACCCGGGAACAATGAGCAGTTCTTC.

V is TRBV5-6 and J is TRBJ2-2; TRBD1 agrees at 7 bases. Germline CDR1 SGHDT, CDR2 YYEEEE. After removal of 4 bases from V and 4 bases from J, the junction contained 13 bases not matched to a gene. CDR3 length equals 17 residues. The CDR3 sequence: CASSLLGRGMSTGELFF. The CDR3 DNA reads TGTGCCAGCAGCCTCCTCGGCAGGGGGATGAGCACCGGGGAGCTGTTTTTT.

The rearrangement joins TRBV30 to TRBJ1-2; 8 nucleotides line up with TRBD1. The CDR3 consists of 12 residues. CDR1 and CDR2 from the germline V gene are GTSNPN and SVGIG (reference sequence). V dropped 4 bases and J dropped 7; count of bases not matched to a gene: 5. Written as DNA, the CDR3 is TGTGCCTGGATTCGGACAGGGAGTGGCTACACCTTC. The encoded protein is CAWIRTGSGYTF.

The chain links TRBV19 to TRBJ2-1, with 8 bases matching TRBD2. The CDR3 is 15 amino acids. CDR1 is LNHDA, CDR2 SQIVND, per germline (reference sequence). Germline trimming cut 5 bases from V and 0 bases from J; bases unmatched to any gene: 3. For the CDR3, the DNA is TGTGCCAGTAGTTTAGCGGGGAGCTCCTACAATGAGCAGTTCTTC. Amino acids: CASSLAGSSYNEQFF.

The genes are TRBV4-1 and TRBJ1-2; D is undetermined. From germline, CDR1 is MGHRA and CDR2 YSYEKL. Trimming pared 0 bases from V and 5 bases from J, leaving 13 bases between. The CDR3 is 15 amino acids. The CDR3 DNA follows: TGCGCCAGCAGCCAAGATTGGGTCGGAATGTATGGCTACACCTTC. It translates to CASSQDWVGMYGYTF.

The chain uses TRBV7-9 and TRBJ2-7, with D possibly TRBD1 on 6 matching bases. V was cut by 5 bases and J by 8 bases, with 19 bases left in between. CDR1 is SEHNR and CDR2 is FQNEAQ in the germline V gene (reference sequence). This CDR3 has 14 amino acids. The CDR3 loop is CASSAQSDRTQQYF. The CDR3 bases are TGTGCCAGCAGCGCCCAGTCCGACAGGACCCAGCAGTACTTC. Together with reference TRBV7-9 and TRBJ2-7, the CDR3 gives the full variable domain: DTGVSQNPRHKITKRGQNVTFRCDPISEHNRLYWYRQTLGQGPEFLTYFQNEAQLEKSRLLSDRFSAERPKGSFSTLEIQRTEQGDSAMYLCASSAQSDRTQQYFGPGTRLTVT.

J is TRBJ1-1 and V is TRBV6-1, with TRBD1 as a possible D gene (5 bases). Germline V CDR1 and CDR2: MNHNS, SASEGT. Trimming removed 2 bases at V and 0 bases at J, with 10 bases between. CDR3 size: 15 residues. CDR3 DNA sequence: TGTGCCAGCAGTGAATCTGTCAGGGTGAACACTGAAGCTTTCTTT. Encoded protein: CASSESVRVNTEAFF.

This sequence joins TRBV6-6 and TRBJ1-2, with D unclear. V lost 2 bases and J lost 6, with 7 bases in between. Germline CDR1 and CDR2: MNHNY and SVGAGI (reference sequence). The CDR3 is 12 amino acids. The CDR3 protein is CASSYDVDGYTF. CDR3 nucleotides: TGTGCCAGCAGTTACGACGTAGATGGCTACACCTTC.

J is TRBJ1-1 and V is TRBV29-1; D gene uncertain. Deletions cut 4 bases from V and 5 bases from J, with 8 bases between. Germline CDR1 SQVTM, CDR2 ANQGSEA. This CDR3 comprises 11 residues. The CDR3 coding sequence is TGCAGCGTTGGTTTTGTTACTGAAGCTTTCTTT. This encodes CSVGFVTEAFF.

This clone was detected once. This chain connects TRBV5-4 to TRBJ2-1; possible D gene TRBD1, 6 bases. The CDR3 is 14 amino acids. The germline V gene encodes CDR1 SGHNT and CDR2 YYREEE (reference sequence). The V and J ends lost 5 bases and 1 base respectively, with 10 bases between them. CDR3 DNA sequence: TGTGCCAGCAGAGGACAGCTTTCCTACAATGAGCAGTTCTTC. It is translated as CASRGQLSYNEQFF.

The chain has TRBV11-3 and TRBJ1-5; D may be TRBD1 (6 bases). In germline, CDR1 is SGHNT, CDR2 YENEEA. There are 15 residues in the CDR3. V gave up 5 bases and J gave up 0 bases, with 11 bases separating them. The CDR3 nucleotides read TGTGCCAGCAGCAAAGGACAGCATAGCAATCAGCCCCAGCATTTT. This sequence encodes CASSKGQHSNQPQHF.

CDR3 protein: CASSADRGYAKNIQYF. The CDR3 DNA reads as TGTGCCAGCAGTGCCGACAGGGGCTACGCCAAAAACATTCAGTACTTC. This sequence joins TRBV2 and TRBJ2-4; 8 positions match TRBD1. V lost 4 bases and J lost 1; bases outside the gene matches: 6. CDR3 length: 16 residues. Germline values: CDR1 SNHLY, CDR2 FYNNEI.

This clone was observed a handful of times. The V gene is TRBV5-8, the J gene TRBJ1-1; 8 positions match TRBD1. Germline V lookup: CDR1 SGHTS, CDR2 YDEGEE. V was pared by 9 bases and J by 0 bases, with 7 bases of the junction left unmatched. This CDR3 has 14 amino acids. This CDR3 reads CATDRGDMNTEAFF. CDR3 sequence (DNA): TGTGCCACCGACAGGGGTGATATGAACACTGAAGCTTTCTTT.

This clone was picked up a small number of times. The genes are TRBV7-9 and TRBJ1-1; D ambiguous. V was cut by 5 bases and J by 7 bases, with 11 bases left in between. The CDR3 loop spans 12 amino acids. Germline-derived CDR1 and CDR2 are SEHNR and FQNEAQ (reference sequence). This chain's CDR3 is CASSLLGVEAFF. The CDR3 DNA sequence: TGTGCCAGCAGCCTACTCGGGGTTGAAGCTTTCTTT.

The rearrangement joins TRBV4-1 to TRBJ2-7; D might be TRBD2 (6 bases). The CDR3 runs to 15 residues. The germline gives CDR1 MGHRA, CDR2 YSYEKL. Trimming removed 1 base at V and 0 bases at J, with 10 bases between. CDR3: CASSQGRGYSYEQYF. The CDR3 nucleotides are TGCGCCAGCAGCCAAGGCCGGGGGTACTCCTACGAGCAGTACTTC.

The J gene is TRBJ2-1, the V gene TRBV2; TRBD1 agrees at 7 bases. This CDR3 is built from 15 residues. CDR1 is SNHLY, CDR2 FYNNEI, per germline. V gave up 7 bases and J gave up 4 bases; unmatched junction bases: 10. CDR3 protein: CASNRRDSLYNEQFF. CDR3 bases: TGTGCCAGCAATCGCCGGGACAGCCTATACAATGAGCAGTTCTTC. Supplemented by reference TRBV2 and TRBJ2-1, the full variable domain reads EPEVTQTPSHQVTQMGQEVILRCVPISNHLYFYWYRQILGQKVEFLVSFYNNEISEKSEIFDDQFSVERPDGSNFTLKIRSTKLEDSAMYFCASNRRDSLYNEQFFGPGTRLTVL.

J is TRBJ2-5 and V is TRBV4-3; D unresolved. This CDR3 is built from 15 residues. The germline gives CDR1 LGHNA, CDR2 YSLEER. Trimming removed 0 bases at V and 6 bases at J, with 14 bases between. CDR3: CASSQDVGSLKTQYF. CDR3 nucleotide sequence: TGCGCCAGCAGCCAAGATGTGGGTAGTCTAAAGACCCAGTACTTC.

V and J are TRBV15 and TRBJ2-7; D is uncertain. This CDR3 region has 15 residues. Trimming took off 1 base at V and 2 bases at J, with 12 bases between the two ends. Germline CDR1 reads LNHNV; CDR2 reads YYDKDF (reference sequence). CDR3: CATSRVIGIPYEQYF. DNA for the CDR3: TGTGCCACCAGCAGAGTTATAGGCATCCCCTACGAGCAGTACTTC.

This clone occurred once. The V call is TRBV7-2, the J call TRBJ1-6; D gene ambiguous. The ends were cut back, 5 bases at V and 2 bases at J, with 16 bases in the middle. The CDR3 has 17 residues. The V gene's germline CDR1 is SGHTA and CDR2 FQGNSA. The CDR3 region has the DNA TGTGCCAGCAGCCTGGGAGTTACCACGCCCTATAATTCACCCCTCCACTTT. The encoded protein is CASSLGVTTPYNSPLHF. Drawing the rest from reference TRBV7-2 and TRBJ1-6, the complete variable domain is GAGVSQSPSNKVTEKGKDVELRCDPISGHTALYWYRQSLGQGLEFLIYFQGNSAPDKSGLPSDRFSAERTGGSVSTLTIQRTQQEDSAVYLCASSLGVTTPYNSPLHFGNGTRLTVT.

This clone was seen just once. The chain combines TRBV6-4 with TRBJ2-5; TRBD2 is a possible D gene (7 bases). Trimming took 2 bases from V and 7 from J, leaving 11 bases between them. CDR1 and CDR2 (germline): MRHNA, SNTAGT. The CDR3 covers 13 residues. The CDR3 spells CASSDERGGTQYF. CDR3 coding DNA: TGTGCCAGCAGTGACGAGAGGGGGGGGACCCAGTACTTC.

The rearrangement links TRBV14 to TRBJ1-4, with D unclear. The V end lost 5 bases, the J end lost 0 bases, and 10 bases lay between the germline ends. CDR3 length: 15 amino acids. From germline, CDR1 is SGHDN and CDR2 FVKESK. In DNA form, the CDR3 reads TGTGCCAGCAGCTCCCATACTGCAACTAATGAAAAACTGTTTTTT. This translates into CASSSHTATNEKLFF. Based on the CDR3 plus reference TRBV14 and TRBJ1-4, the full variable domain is EAGVTQFPSHSVIEKGQTVTLRCDPISGHDNLYWYRRVMGKEIKFLLHFVKESKQDESGMPNNRFLAERTGGTYSTLKVQPAELEDSGVYFCASSSHTATNEKLFFGSGTQLSVL.